The rows below give T cell receptor beta chains drawn from one sample of a study of shared clonotypes between healthy human individuals. TCRdb keeps only in-frame clones here, not all; method: immunoSEQ multiplex PCR. The table has about half a million clones, 75% to 85% seen once. The specimen was PBMCs. The receptor set was obtained from a woman aged 40 to 49 in good health. Some clones in this sample may be carry-over from other donors' samples. The CDR3 runs from the conserved cysteine through the conserved F or W. The D gene is left open where the match is weak. Size is stated for part of the rows, as once, few or many counts, or as a class when the clone is expanded.

D gene | J gene | V gene | clone size | CDR3 DNA | CDR3 protein
- | TRBJ2-6 | TRBV18 | - | TGTGCCAGCTCACCGGGGCTCCCTGGGGCCAACGTCCTGACTTTC | CASSPGLPGANVLTF
- | TRBJ1-1 | TRBV7-9 | - | TGTGCCAGCAGCAAAACAGTGAACACTGAAGCTTTCTTT | CASSKTVNTEAFF
TRBD2 | TRBJ2-3 | TRBV4-2 | - | TGTGCCAGCAGCCAAGATGGGGCGGGAGGAGCAGATACGCAGTATTTT | CASSQDGAGGADTQYF
TRBD1 | TRBJ2-7 | TRBV29-1 | once | TGCAGCGGGGACAGGGCCAGCGAGCAGTACTTC | CSGDRASEQYF
- | TRBJ2-7 | TRBV27 | - | TGTGCCAGCAGTTCCCCGGGTCACTCCTACGAGCAGTACTTC | CASSSPGHSYEQYF
TRBD2 | TRBJ2-5 | TRBV7-8 | - | TGTGCCAGCAGCTTTATCGGGACTAGCGGGAGTTTGATGACCCAGTACTTC | CASSFIGTSGSLMTQYF
TRBD1 | TRBJ2-3 | TRBV5-1 | - | TGCGCCAGCAGCTTGGCGACAGGGGGTGCAGATACGCAGTATTTT | CASSLATGGADTQYF
- | TRBJ2-1 | TRBV6-6 | - | TGTGCCAGCAGTTACTCGCGTTTAGGGGGTAATGAGCAGTTCTTC | CASSYSRLGGNEQFF
- | TRBJ2-6 | TRBV2 | - | TGTGCCAGCAGGGATAGCGATCGGGGGGCCAACGTCCTGACTTTC | CASRDSDRGANVLTF
- | TRBJ2-3 | TRBV15 | - | TGTGCCACCAGCAGAAGGCCGGGACTTTCATCTAGCACAGATACGCAGTATTTT | CATSRRPGLSSSTDTQYF
TRBD2 | TRBJ2-6 | TRBV28 | few | TGTGCCAGCAGTGGGCGGGAGGGGGCCAACGTCCTGACTTTC | CASSGREGANVLTF
- | TRBJ2-2 | TRBV5-4 | once | TGTGCCAGCAGCCCTAACGTCGGGGAGCTGTTTTTT | CASSPNVGELFF
TRBD2 | TRBJ2-3 | TRBV9 | - | TGTGCCAGCAGCCCCGGACTAGCGGGGGGTGTCACAGATACGCAGTATTTT | CASSPGLAGGVTDTQYF
TRBD1 | TRBJ2-3 | TRBV5-1 | once | TGCGCCAGCAGCTGGGGACAGGGGGCTAGCACAGATACGCAGTATTTT | CASSWGQGASTDTQYF